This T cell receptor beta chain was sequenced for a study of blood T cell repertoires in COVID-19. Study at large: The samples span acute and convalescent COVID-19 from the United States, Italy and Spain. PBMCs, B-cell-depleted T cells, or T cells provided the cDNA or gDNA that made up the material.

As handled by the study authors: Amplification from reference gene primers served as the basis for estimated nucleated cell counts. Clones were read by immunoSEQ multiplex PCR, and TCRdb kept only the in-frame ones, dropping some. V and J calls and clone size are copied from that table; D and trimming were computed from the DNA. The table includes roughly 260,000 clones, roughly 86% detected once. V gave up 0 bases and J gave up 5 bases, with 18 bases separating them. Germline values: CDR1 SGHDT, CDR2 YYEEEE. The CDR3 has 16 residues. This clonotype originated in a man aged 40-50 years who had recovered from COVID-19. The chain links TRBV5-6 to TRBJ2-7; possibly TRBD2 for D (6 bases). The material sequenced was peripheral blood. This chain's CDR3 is CASSLGSLSGWDEQYF. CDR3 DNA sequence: TGTGCCAGCAGCTTGGGGTCGCTTAGCGGTTGGGACGAGCAGTACTTC. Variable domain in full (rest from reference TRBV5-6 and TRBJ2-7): DAGVTQSPTHLIKTRGQQVTLRCSPKSGHDTVSWYQQALGQGPQFIFQYYEEEERQRGNFPDRFSGHQFPNYSSELNVNALLLGDSALYLCASSLGSLSGWDEQYFGPGTRLTVT.